Sequencing of this T cell receptor beta chain was carried out in a study of preoperative IRX-2 immunotherapy in early breast cancer. The table lists this clone with a count of one. Sample treatment: preoperative locoregional IRX-2 cytokine immunotherapy. Samples came from a phase Ib trial of preoperative locoregional IRX-2 cytokine immunotherapy. Produced via immunoSEQ multiplex PCR; TCRdb's table is partial and in-frame only. The sample consists of 35,000 to 40,000 clones, roughly 82% of them appearing once. In germline, CDR1 is SSHAT, CDR2 FNYEAQ (reference sequence). Trimming removed 5 bases from V and 1 base from J, with 12 bases in between. This CDR3 region has 15 residues.

Specimen: lymph node tissue, collected after IRX-2 immunotherapy. This TCR came from a human donor with breast cancer. This chain connects TRBV7-7 to TRBJ1-5, with D perhaps TRBD1 (5 bases). The CDR3 protein is CASSTARVSNQPQHF. For the CDR3, the DNA is TGTGCCAGCAGCACCGCCAGGGTGAGCAATCAGCCCCAGCATTTT.